This T cell receptor beta chain was obtained from a study of T cell repertoires in cytomegalovirus infection. The study's findings and limits: What dominated the ex vivo response were HLA-C-restricted CMV-specific TCR beta clonotypes.

One entry per CDR3 protein, called by TCRdb with MiXCR from the reads. The sample holds some 200,000 distinct CDR3 sequences, 9.5% seen once. Germline lookup yields CDR1 SNHLY and CDR2 FYNNEI. This CDR3 has 13 amino acids. V shed 3 bases and J shed 1 base, with 5 bases lying between them. This clonotype was detected a few times. No antigen is known for it. The rearrangement links TRBV2 to TRBJ2-3, with a tentative D call TRBD1 (5 bases). The material sequenced was PBMCs. The origin of this receptor is a human donor in good health (CMV status not recorded). Some clones in this sample may be carry-over from other donors' samples. In nucleotides, the CDR3 is TGTGCCAGCAGTGACAGGGGCACAGATACGCAGTATTTT. It is translated as CASSDRGTDTQYF.